This is a list of T cell receptor beta chains from one sample in a study of T cells in Graves' hyperthyroidism and ophthalmopathy. Using its own MiXCR run on the multiplex PCR reads, TCRdb lists one record per CDR3 protein. The data show roughly 180,000 distinct CDR3 sequences, over 8% seen once. The specimen was blood. The source is a woman under 30 with Graves' hyperthyroidism that later progressed to Graves' ophthalmopathy. Both conserved end residues are part of each CDR3. A D gene is named only where the DNA matches it firmly. Some rows mark clone size as missing; the rest say once, few, many or name a class of expanded clone.

cdr3_nt | cdr3_aa | d_call | j_call | v_call | clone_size
TGTGCCGGGGGCGTTCTTGGGCTAGTCAACACCGGGGAGCTGTTTTTT | CAGGVLGLVNTGELFF | - | TRBJ2-2 | TRBV7-9 | few
TGTGCCAGCAGCTCCTCTAGCGGGGGGGCCCACAATGAGCAGTTCTTC | CASSSSSGGAHNEQFF | TRBD2 | TRBJ2-1 | TRBV7-2 | many
TGTGCCAGCAGCTCGGGCAGGGGGGCGGATACGCAGTATTTT | CASSSGRGADTQYF | - | TRBJ2-3 | TRBV7-8 | many
TGCAGTGCTAGCGATATTAGTGGACCTAACTCCTACAATGAGCAGTTCTTC | CSASDISGPNSYNEQFF | - | TRBJ2-1 | TRBV20-1 | few
TGTGCCAGCAGCCCGGGCCCCAGCCCAGATACGCAGTATTTT | CASSPGPSPDTQYF | - | TRBJ2-3 | TRBV12-3/TRBV12-4 | many
TGCAGTGCTAGAGATGGTGCGGGAGTCGGGGAGCTGTTTTTT | CSARDGAGVGELFF | TRBD2 | TRBJ2-2 | TRBV20-1 | many
TGTGCCAGTAGTATAGGAGGGACATGGATACCAACTAATGAAAAACTGTTTTTT | CASSIGGTWIPTNEKLFF | - | TRBJ1-4 | TRBV19 | many
TGTGCCAGCTCACCTCGGCAGGGATGGCTTACGCAGTATTTT | CASSPRQGWLTQYF | - | TRBJ2-3 | TRBV18 | -
TGTGCCAGCTCACCTCGCTCCGGGAGCAGCTCCTACGAGCAGTACTTC | CASSPRSGSSSYEQYF | - | TRBJ2-7 | TRBV18 | few
TGTGCCAGCAGCCCGGGACGGCTAGCCAAAAACATTCAGTACTTC | CASSPGRLAKNIQYF | - | TRBJ2-4 | TRBV3-1 | many
TGCAGTGCGAAACAGGGGGCGCTTCAAGAGACCCAGTACTTC | CSAKQGALQETQYF | TRBD1 | TRBJ2-5 | TRBV20-1 | many
TGCAGTGCGCCCCGAGGGGGGGAGACTGAAAAACTGTTTTTT | CSAPRGGETEKLFF | - | TRBJ1-4 | TRBV20-1 | many
TGTGCCTGGGACAGGGGACAAGGGAACACTGAAGCTTTCTTT | CAWDRGQGNTEAFF | TRBD1 | TRBJ1-1 | TRBV30 | many
TGTGCCAGCAGTTTTGGGGAGACAGGGGGCATAGATACGCAGTATTTT | CASSFGETGGIDTQYF | TRBD1 | TRBJ2-3 | TRBV27 | -
TGTGCCAGCAGCTTAACCTCCACTACTTCAGGGGGCCTACAGAGGACCTACGAGCAGTACTTC | CASSLTSTTSGGLQRTYEQYF | TRBD1 | TRBJ2-7 | TRBV7-8 | many
TGCAGTGCTAGAGTGGACGGACGTCAAGAGACCCAGTACTTC | CSARVDGRQETQYF | - | TRBJ2-5 | TRBV20-1 | many
TGTGCCAGCAACAACTGGGGGTCGACCCCCATCAATGAAAAACTGTTTTTT | CASNNWGSTPINEKLFF | - | TRBJ1-4 | TRBV5-5 | -
TGTGCCAGCAGAGCGTTAACAGGGGGCTGGGGGCAGTTCTTC | CASRALTGGWGQFF | TRBD1 | TRBJ2-1 | TRBV6-1 | -
TGCAGTGCCCGAGGACTAGCGGGAGGGGGTGGGCAAGAGACCCAGTACTTC | CSARGLAGGGGQETQYF | TRBD2 | TRBJ2-5 | TRBV20-1 | many
TGTGCCAGCAGCGTAGCCTTAGCGGGAGTAGGAGAGACCCAGTACTTC | CASSVALAGVGETQYF | TRBD2 | TRBJ2-5 | TRBV9 | few
TGTGCCAGCAGTGAACTGACTAGCGGGGGGCATAGCACAGATACGCAGTATTTT | CASSELTSGGHSTDTQYF | TRBD2 | TRBJ2-3 | TRBV25-1 | few
TGTGCCAGCGGACGTACTGGGACTACGAACACCAGGGAGCTGTTTTTT | CASGRTGTTNTRELFF | TRBD2 | TRBJ2-2 | TRBV6-1 | many
TGCGCCAGCAGGGCTTTGGGCTCAAAGCGGCAGTACTTC | CASRALGSKRQYF | - | TRBJ2-7 | TRBV4-1 | many
TGTGCCAGCAGCTTTCGAGCATACCAAGAGACCCAGTACTTC | CASSFRAYQETQYF | - | TRBJ2-5 | TRBV7-3 | -
TGCAGTGCTTCCCCCAGGGTGGGGGAAGCTTTCTTT | CSASPRVGEAFF | - | TRBJ1-1 | TRBV20-1 | many
TGCAGCGCCAACAGGGGCTCGGAAAAACTGTTTTTT | CSANRGSEKLFF | TRBD1 | TRBJ1-4 | TRBV29-1 | many
TGTGCCAGCAGCTTGGGTGCCGGCGGGAGTTTAGTCGAGCAGTACTTC | CASSLGAGGSLVEQYF | TRBD2 | TRBJ2-7 | TRBV5-6 | once
TGTGCCAGCAGTTTTCAGGGCGAGGGTCAGCCCCAGCATTTT | CASSFQGEGQPQHF | - | TRBJ1-5 | TRBV28 | many
TGTGCCAGCAGTTTAGTAGGGGGCAGAGATTCACCCCTCCACTTT | CASSLVGGRDSPLHF | TRBD1 | TRBJ1-6 | TRBV12-3/TRBV12-4 | many
TGTGCCACCAGCGGCGGAGGATTTGGGACTGAAGCTTTCTTT | CATSGGGFGTEAFF | - | TRBJ1-1 | TRBV15 | many
TGTGCCAGCAGCCCCCTGCGGGATACGCAGTATTTT | CASSPLRDTQYF | - | TRBJ2-3 | TRBV13 | many
TGTGCCAGCAGCTTAGACAGGGGAAATGAGCAGTTCTTC | CASSLDRGNEQFF | TRBD1 | TRBJ2-1 | TRBV7-7 | many
TGTGCCAGCAGCGTAGGATCAGGCACAGATACGCAGTATTTT | CASSVGSGTDTQYF | - | TRBJ2-3 | TRBV9 | -
TGTGCCAGAGAGGGACAGGGGGCTAACTATGGCTACACCTTC | CAREGQGANYGYTF | TRBD1 | TRBJ1-2 | TRBV2 | many
TGTGCCAGCAGCCAAGCGGCAGGGTCAGCAGATACGCAGTATTTT | CASSQAAGSADTQYF | - | TRBJ2-3 | TRBV3-1 | many
TGTGCCAGCAGCCGGGGCACGACTTACTATGGCTACACCTTC | CASSRGTTYYGYTF | - | TRBJ1-2 | TRBV14 | few
TGCGCCAGCAGCCAACGGCCCCGAATGGACACCATATATTTT | CASSQRPRMDTIYF | - | TRBJ1-3 | TRBV4-1 | many
TGTGCCAGTAGGTCGGCGGGGGTCCACAATCAGCCCCAGCATTTT | CASRSAGVHNQPQHF | - | TRBJ1-5 | TRBV19 | many
TGTGCCTGGAGGTCGACAGGGGACACAGATACGCAGTATTTT | CAWRSTGDTDTQYF | TRBD1 | TRBJ2-3 | TRBV30 | many
TGTGCCAGCAGCACAGGACATTACTCTGGAAACACCATATATTTT | CASSTGHYSGNTIYF | - | TRBJ1-3 | TRBV5-6 | -
TGTGCCAGCAGCTTAGAGGCTAGAAACAATGAGCAGTTCTTC | CASSLEARNNEQFF | - | TRBJ2-1 | TRBV7-2 | -
TGTGCCAGCAGCTTACTCCCCAATAACAAAAGGAGCATTCAGTACTTC | CASSLLPNNKRSIQYF | - | TRBJ2-4 | TRBV11-1 | few
TGTGCCAGCAGCGTGGAGGGACAGGTGAACACTGAAGCTTTCTTT | CASSVEGQVNTEAFF | TRBD1 | TRBJ1-1 | TRBV3-1 | many
TGTGCCAGCAGTTCGACCGGGAGGTTGGGGCGTGAGCAGTTCTTC | CASSSTGRLGREQFF | TRBD2 | TRBJ2-1 | TRBV12-3/TRBV12-4 | many
TGTGCCAGCAGTGTTATGCCTAGCGGGGTCACAGATACGCAGTATTTT | CASSVMPSGVTDTQYF | TRBD2 | TRBJ2-3 | TRBV2 | many
TGTGCCAGCAGTTACTCTCGGGGGGTTAGCTCCTACGAGCAGTACTTC | CASSYSRGVSSYEQYF | TRBD2 | TRBJ2-7 | TRBV6-2/TRBV6-3 | many
TGTGCCAGCAGTGAAGATATCGGGGCCTACGAGCAGTACTTC | CASSEDIGAYEQYF | - | TRBJ2-7 | TRBV2 | -
TGCAGTGCTAGGGGACAAAAAAACTATGGCTACACCTTC | CSARGQKNYGYTF | - | TRBJ1-2 | TRBV20-1 | -
TGTGCCAGCAGTCGAGGTCTTAACGAAAAACTGTTTTTT | CASSRGLNEKLFF | - | TRBJ1-4 | TRBV6-1 | many
TGTGCCAGCAGCCGGGTACAGGGAAGGACCGGGGAGCTGTTTTTT | CASSRVQGRTGELFF | - | TRBJ2-2 | TRBV11-2 | -
TGTGCCAGCAGGCTAGATTGGGGGGCGAATTCCAAGACACCCCTCCACTTT | CASRLDWGANSKTPLHF | - | TRBJ1-6 | TRBV6-1 | many
TGTGCCAGCAGTCTCGCGATCGGACAGGGAACCTACGAGCAGTACTTC | CASSLAIGQGTYEQYF | TRBD1 | TRBJ2-7 | TRBV28 | many
TGCAGCTCCACAGGGAGAGAGACCCAGTACTTC | CSSTGRETQYF | - | TRBJ2-5 | TRBV20-1 | few
TGCGCCAGCAGCTCCGACAGGGTTTTCGGGGAGCTGTTTTTT | CASSSDRVFGELFF | TRBD1 | TRBJ2-2 | TRBV5-1 | many